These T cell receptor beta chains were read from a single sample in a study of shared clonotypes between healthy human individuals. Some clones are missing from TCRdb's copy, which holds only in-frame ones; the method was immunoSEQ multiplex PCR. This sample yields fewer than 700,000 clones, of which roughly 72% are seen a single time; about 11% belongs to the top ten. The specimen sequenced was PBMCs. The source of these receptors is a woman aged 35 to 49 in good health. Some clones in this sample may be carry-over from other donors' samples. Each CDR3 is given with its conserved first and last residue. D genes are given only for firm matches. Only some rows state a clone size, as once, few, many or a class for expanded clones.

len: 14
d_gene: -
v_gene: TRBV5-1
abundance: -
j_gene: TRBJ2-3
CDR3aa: CASSPDRRGDTQYF
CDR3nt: TGCGCCAGCAGCCCGGACAGGCGGGGAGATACGCAGTATTTT

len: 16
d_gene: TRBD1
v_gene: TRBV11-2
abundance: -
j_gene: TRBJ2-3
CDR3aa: CASSFPQDRPADTQYF
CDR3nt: TGTGCCAGCAGCTTCCCACAGGACAGGCCCGCAGATACGCAGTATTTT

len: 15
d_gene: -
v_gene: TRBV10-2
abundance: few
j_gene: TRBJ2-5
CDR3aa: CASRPFGGEQETQYF
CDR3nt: TGCGCCAGCCGTCCGTTCGGGGGAGAGCAAGAGACCCAGTACTTC

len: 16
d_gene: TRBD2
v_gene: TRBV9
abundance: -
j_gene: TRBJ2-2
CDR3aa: CASSVGLAGGTGELFF
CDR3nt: TGTGCCAGCAGCGTAGGACTAGCGGGAGGGACCGGGGAGCTGTTTTTT

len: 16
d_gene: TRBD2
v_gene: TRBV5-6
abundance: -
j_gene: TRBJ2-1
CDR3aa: CASSLEVGRNYNEQFF
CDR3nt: TGTGCCAGCAGCTTGGAGGTCGGGAGGAACTACAATGAGCAGTTCTTC

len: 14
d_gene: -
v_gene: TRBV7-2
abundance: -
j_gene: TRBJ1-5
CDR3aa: CASSSRRSNQPQHF
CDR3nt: TGTGCCAGCAGCTCCAGACGGAGCAATCAGCCCCAGCATTTT

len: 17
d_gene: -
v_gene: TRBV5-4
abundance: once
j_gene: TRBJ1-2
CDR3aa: CASSLASSNRIRNGYTF
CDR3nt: TGTGCCAGCAGCTTGGCCTCGAGTAACCGAATAAGGAATGGCTACACCTTC

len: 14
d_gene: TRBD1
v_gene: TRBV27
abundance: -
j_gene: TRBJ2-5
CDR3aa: CASSPRGRGETQYF
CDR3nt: TGTGCCAGCAGTCCGAGGGGGCGAGGGGAGACCCAGTACTTC

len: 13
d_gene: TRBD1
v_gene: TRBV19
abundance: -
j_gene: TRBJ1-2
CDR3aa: CASGEQGNYGYTF
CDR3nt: TGTGCCAGTGGAGAACAGGGGAACTATGGCTACACCTTC

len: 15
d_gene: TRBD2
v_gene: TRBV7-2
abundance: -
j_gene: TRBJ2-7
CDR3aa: CASSPRTSGKYEQYF
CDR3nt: TGTGCCAGCAGCCCCCGGACTAGCGGGAAGTACGAGCAGTACTTC

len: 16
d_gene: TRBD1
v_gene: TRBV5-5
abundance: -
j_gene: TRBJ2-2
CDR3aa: CASSYGTGGGTGELFF
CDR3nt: TGTGCCAGCAGCTACGGGACAGGGGGCGGGACCGGGGAGCTGTTTTTT

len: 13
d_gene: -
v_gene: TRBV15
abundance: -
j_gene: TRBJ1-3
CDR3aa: CATSSGVGNTIYF
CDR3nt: TGTGCCACCAGCTCGGGGGTTGGAAACACCATATATTTT

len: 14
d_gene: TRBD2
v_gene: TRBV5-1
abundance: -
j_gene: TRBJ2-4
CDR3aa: CASSLLAGENIQYF
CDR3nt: TGCGCCAGCAGCCTACTAGCGGGAGAAAACATTCAGTACTTC

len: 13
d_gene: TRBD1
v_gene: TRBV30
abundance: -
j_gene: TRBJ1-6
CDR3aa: CAWRAGTESPLHF
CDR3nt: TGTGCCTGGAGAGCCGGGACAGAATCACCCCTCCACTTT

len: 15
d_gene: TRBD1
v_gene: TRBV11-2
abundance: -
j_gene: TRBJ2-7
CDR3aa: CASSSGDRGYYEQYF
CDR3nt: TGTGCCAGCAGCTCGGGGGACAGGGGGTATTACGAGCAGTACTTC

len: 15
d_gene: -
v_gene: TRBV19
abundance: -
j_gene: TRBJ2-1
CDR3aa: CASSRGGPGDNEQFF
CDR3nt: TGTGCCAGTAGTCGGGGCGGCCCTGGGGACAATGAGCAGTTCTTC

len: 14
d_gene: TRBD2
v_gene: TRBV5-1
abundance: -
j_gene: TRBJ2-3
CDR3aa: CASNPGGRGDTQYF
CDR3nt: TGCGCCAGCAACCCGGGCGGGAGGGGAGATACGCAGTATTTT

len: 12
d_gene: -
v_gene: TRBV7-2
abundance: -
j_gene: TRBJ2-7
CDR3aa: CASSLNRVEQYF
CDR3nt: TGTGCCAGCAGCTTAAACAGGGTCGAGCAGTACTTC

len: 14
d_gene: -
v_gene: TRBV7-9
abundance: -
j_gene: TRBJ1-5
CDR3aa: CASSRPGQDQPQHF
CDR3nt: TGTGCCAGCAGCCGCCCGGGGCAAGATCAGCCCCAGCATTTT

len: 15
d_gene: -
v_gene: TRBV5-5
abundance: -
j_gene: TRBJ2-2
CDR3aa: CASSLAGRDTGELFF
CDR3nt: TGTGCCAGCAGCTTGGCCGGCAGGGACACCGGGGAGCTGTTTTTT

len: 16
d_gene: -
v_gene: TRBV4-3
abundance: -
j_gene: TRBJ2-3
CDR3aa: CASSLAPSATGGTQYF
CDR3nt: TGCGCCAGCAGTCTGGCCCCTAGCGCGACAGGTGGTACGCAGTATTTT

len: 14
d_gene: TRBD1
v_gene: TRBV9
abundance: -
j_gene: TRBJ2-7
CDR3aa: CASSAPGTGVEQYF
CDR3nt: TGTGCCAGCAGCGCCCCCGGGACAGGGGTCGAGCAGTACTTC

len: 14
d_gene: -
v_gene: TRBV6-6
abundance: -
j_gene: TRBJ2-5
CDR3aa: CASSYSEQFGTQYF
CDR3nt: TGTGCCAGCAGTTACTCGGAGCAGTTCGGGACCCAGTACTTC

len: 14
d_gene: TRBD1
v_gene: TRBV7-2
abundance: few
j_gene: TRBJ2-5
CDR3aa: CASSFNRGRETQYF
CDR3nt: TGTGCCAGCAGCTTCAACAGGGGGCGGGAGACCCAGTACTTC

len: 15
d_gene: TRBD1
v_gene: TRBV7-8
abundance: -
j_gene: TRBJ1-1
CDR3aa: CASSFSGTGGTEAFF
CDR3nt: TGTGCCAGCAGCTTCTCCGGGACAGGAGGAACTGAAGCTTTCTTT

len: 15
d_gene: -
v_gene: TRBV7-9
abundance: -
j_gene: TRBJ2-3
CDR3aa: CASSLATWRTDTQYF
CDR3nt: TGTGCCAGCAGCTTAGCAACCTGGCGAACAGATACGCAGTATTTT

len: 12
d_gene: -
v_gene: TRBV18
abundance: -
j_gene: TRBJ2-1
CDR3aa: CASSPGPREQFF
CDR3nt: TGTGCCAGCTCACCGGGCCCTCGGGAGCAGTTCTTC

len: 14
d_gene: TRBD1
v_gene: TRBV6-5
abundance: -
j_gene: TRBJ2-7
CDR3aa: CASQVTGGGYEQYF
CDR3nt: TGTGCCAGCCAAGTCACAGGGGGCGGGTACGAGCAGTACTTC

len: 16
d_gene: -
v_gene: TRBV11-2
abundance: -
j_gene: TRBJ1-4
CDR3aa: CASSLPPGRADEKLFF
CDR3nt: TGTGCCAGCAGCTTACCCCCGGGCCGGGCCGACGAAAAACTGTTTTTT

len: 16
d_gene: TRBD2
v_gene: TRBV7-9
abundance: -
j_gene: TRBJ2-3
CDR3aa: CASSQELAGGTDTQYF
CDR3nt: TGTGCCAGCAGCCAAGAGTTAGCGGGTGGCACAGATACGCAGTATTTT

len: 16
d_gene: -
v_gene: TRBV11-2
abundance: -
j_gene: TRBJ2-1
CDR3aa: CASSLDPDLGYNEQFF
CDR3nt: TGTGCCAGCAGCTTAGATCCTGACTTGGGGTATAATGAGCAGTTCTTC

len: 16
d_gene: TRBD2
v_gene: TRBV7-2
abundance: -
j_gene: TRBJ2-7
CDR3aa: CASSLGGTRNSYEQYF
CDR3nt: TGTGCCAGCAGCTTAGGGGGGACTAGGAACTCCTACGAGCAGTACTTC

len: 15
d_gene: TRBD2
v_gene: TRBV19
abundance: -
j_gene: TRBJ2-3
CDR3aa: CASSIGASGRSTQYF
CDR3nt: TGTGCCAGTAGTATAGGGGCTAGCGGGAGAAGTACGCAGTATTTT

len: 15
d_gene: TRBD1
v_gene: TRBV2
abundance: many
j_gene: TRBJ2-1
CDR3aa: CASNPQGVAHNEQFF
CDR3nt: TGTGCCAGCAATCCCCAGGGGGTCGCTCACAATGAGCAGTTCTTC

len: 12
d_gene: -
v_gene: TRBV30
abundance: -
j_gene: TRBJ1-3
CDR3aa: CAWLGLGNTIYF
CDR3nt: TGTGCCTGGTTGGGTCTTGGAAACACCATATATTTT

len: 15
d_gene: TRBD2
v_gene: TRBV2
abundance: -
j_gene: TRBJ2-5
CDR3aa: CASRTGLAGSETQYF
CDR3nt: TGTGCCAGCAGGACCGGACTAGCGGGAAGTGAGACCCAGTACTTC

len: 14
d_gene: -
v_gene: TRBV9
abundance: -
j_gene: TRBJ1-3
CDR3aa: CASSPRTAGNTIYF
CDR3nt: TGTGCCAGCAGCCCTCGGACAGCTGGAAACACCATATATTTT

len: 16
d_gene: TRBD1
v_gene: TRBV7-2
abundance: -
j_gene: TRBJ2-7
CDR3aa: CASRPSIGTGLNEQYF
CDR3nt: TGTGCCAGCAGACCTTCGATCGGGACAGGGTTGAACGAGCAGTACTTC